This T cell receptor (beta chain) stems from a study of cytomegalovirus exposure and HLA in healthy donors. For this clone: What it binds is not known.

13 Jbeta primers and 60 Vbeta primers were used for the PCR. The protocol was immunoSEQ multiplex PCR, while the TCRdb copy is restricted to in-frame clones and leaves out a portion. The sample lists about 55,000 clones, roughly 80% occurring once. General study points: For most subjects, TCR beta sequences were reported to predict HLA-A and HLA-B alleles with accuracy. About 87% or about 30% of the time was how often most TCR beta V segments were productive, according to an earlier analysis. In vitro assays verified that three CMV-associated chains recognized CMV antigens specifically. It was reportedly the case that the classifier diagnosed cytomegalovirus status with high specificity and sensitivity.

Germline V gene data show CDR1 as KGHSH and CDR2 as LQKENI. The CDR3 is made up of 15 amino acids. Trimming took 3 bases from V and 5 from J; bases not matched to a gene: 6. This receptor was identified in a man aged 30 to 39 in good health and CMV-seronegative. The rearrangement uses TRBV18 and TRBJ1-4; the match to TRBD1 covers 7 bases. The sequencing sample was made of PBMCs. As DNA, the CDR3 is TGTGCCAGCTCACCGCGGACAGGCAGAAATGAAAAACTGTTTTTT. This translates into CASSPRTGRNEKLFF.